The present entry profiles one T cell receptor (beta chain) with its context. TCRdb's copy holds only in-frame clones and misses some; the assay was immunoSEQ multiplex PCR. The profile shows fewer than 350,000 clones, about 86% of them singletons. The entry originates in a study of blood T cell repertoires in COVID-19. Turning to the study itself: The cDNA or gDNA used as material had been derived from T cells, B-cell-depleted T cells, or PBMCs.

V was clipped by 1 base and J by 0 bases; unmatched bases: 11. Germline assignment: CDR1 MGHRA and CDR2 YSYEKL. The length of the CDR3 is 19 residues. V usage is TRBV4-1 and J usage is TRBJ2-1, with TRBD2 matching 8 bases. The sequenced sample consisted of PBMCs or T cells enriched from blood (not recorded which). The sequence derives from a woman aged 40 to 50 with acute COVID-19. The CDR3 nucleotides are TGCGCCAGCAGCCAAGCTCGTCTAGCGGGTTCGAGCTCCTACAATGAGCAGTTCTTC. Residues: CASSQARLAGSSSYNEQFF.